Listed below are T cell receptor beta chains from one sample, sequenced in a study of blood T cell repertoires in COVID-19. TCRdb's copy holds only in-frame clones and misses some; the assay was immunoSEQ multiplex PCR. The data hold 250,000 to 350,000 clones, with 70% to 90% observed a single time. Sequencing was performed on PBMCs or T cells enriched from blood (not recorded which). The source of these receptors is a woman between 25 and 40 years old who had recovered from COVID-19. CDR3s include the opening cysteine and the closing phenylalanine or tryptophan. Fields, in order: J gene, V gene, CDR3 protein.

J: TRBJ2-5; V: TRBV15; CDR3: CATSRDTGLGWETQYF
J: TRBJ2-7; V: TRBV7-9; CDR3: CASSEKSGGPKAYEQYF
J: TRBJ2-4; V: TRBV27; CDR3: CASRDLAGAAKNIQYF
J: TRBJ1-4; V: TRBV28; CDR3: CASSRRRRTGNEKLFF
J: TRBJ2-1; V: TRBV7-9; CDR3: CASSFSIDNNEQFF
J: TRBJ2-2; V: TRBV2; CDR3: CASSETAVNTGELFF
J: TRBJ1-2; V: TRBV7-3; CDR3: CASSLVRQGRPYGYTF
J: TRBJ1-1; V: TRBV3-1/TRBV3-2; CDR3: CASSQERVEAAHLNTEAFF
J: TRBJ1-1; V: TRBV18; CDR3: CASSPSSEAFF
J: TRBJ2-3; V: TRBV6-6; CDR3: CASSLTGLAGLDTQYF
J: TRBJ1-1; V: TRBV11-2; CDR3: CASSSQGWTEAFF
J: TRBJ2-5; V: TRBV12-3/TRBV12-4; CDR3: CASSLTYQETQYF
J: TRBJ2-3; V: TRBV19; CDR3: CASSIAVRDTQYF
J: TRBJ2-7; V: TRBV11-2; CDR3: CASSKGAGGNYEQYF
J: TRBJ1-1; V: TRBV3-1/TRBV3-2; CDR3: CASSQGAGQSGGAFF
J: TRBJ1-1; V: TRBV5-1; CDR3: CASSFGQGQAFF
J: TRBJ2-7; V: TRBV6-5; CDR3: CASSSGLVFYEQYF
J: TRBJ2-3; V: TRBV7-2; CDR3: CASSLEGLAGGASTDTQYF
J: TRBJ1-3; V: TRBV14; CDR3: CASSQEELISGNTIYF
J: TRBJ1-6; V: TRBV19; CDR3: CASTSGQRNSPLHF
J: TRBJ1-1; V: TRBV7-6; CDR3: CASSLVGGNTEAFF
J: TRBJ1-5; V: TRBV4-1; CDR3: CASSQEVQGEGPQHF
J: TRBJ2-1; V: TRBV7-9; CDR3: CASSFPIQRLSYNEQFF
J: TRBJ1-1; V: TRBV19; CDR3: CASRPQGAGTEAFF
J: TRBJ1-6; V: TRBV7-5; CDR3: CARSSLLFNSPLHF
J: TRBJ1-4; V: TRBV30; CDR3: CAWSPSGGGEKLFF
J: TRBJ2-1; V: TRBV5-1; CDR3: CASSSDRGSYNEQFF
J: TRBJ2-5; V: TRBV7-6; CDR3: CASSSDRGQETQYF
J: TRBJ1-1; V: TRBV19; CDR3: CASSIARGTNTEAFF
J: TRBJ1-6; V: TRBV28; CDR3: CASSLETGNSPLHF